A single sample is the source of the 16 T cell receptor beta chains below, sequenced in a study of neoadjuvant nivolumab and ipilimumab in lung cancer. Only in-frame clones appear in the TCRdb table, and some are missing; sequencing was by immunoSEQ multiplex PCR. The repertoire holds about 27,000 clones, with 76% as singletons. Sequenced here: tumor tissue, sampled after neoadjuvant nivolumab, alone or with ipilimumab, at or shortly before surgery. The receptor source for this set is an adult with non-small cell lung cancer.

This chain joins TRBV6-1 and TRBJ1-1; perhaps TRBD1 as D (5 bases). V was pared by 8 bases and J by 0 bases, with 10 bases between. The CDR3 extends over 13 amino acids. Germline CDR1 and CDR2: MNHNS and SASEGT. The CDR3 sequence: CASPRQMNTEAFF. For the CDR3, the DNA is TGTGCCAGCCCCAGACAGATGAACACTGAAGCTTTCTTT.

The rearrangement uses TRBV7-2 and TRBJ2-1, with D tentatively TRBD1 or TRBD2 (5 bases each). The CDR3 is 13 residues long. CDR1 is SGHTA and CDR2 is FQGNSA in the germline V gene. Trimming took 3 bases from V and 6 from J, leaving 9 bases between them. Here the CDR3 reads CASSFAGSNEQFF. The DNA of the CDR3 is TGTGCCAGCAGCTTTGCAGGGAGCAATGAGCAGTTCTTC.

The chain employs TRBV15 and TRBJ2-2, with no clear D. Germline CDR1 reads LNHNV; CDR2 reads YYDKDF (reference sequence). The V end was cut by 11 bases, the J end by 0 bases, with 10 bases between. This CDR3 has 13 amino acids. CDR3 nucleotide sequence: TGTGCCGTCGGGCAGACGAACACCGGGGAGCTGTTTTTT. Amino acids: CAVGQTNTGELFF.

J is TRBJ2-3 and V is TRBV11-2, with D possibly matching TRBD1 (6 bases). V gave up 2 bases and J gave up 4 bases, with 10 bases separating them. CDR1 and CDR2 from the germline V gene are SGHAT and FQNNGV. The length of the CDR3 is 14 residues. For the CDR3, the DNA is TGTGCCAGCAGCTTATTCCAGGGGTCAGATACGCAGTATTTT. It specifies CASSLFQGSDTQYF.

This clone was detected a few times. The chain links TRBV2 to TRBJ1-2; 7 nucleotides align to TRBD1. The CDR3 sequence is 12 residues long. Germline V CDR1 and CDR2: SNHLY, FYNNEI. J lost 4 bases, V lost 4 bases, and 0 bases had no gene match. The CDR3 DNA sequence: TGTGCCAGCAGTGGACAGGGCTATGGCTACACCTTC. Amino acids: CASSGQGYGYTF.

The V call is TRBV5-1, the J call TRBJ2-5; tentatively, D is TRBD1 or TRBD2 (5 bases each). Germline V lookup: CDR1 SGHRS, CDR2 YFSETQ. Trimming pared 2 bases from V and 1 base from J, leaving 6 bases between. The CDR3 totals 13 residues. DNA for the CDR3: TGCGCCAGCAGCTTCGGGACCCAAGAGACCCAGTACTTC. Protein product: CASSFGTQETQYF.

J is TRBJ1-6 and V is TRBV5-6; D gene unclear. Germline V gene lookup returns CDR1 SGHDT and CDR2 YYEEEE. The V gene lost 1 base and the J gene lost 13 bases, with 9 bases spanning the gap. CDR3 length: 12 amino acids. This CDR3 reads CASSLYGVPLHF. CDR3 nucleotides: TGTGCCAGCAGCTTGTATGGGGTCCCCCTCCACTTT.

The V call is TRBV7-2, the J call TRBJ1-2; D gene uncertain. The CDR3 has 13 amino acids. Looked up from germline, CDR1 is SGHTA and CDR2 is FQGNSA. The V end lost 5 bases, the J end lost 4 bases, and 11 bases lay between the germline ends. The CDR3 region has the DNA TGTGCCAGCAGCCCAGAGAGGACCTATGGCTACACCTTC. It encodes CASSPERTYGYTF.

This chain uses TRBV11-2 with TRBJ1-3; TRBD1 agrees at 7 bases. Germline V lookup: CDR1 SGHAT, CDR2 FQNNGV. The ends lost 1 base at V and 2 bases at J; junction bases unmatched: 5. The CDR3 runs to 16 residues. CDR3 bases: TGTGCCAGCAGCTTAGCAGGGGGGGGGACTGGAAACACCATATATTTT. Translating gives CASSLAGGGTGNTIYF.

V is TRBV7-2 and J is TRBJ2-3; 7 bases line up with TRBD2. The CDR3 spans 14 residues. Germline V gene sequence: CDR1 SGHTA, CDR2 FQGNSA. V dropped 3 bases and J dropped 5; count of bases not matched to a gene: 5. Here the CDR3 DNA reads TGTGCCAGCAGCTTCGTCTCGGGGGGAGATACGCAGTATTTT. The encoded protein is CASSFVSGGDTQYF.

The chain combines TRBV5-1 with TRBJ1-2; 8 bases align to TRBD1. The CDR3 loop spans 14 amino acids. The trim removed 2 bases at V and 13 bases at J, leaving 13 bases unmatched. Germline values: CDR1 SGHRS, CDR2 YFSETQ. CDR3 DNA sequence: TGCGCCAGCAGCTTAGGAGACAGGGGATCAGAGTTCACCTTC. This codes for CASSLGDRGSEFTF.

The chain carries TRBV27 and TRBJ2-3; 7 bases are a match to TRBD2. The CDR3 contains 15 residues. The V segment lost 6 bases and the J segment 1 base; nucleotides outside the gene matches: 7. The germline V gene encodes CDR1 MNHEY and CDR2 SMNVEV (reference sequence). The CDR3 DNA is TGTGCCAGCAGATTACTGGCGGGGGGCACAGATACGCAGTATTTT. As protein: CASRLLAGGTDTQYF.

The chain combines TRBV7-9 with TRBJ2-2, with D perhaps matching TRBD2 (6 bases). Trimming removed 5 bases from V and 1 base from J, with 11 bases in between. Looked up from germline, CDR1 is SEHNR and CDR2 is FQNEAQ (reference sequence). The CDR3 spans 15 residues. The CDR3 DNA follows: TGTGCCAGCAGCCGACTAGTGGGGAACACCGGGGAGCTGTTTTTT. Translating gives CASSRLVGNTGELFF. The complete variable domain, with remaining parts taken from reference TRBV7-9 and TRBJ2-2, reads DTGVSQNPRHKITKRGQNVTFRCDPISEHNRLYWYRQTLGQGPEFLTYFQNEAQLEKSRLLSDRFSAERPKGSFSTLEIQRTEQGDSAMYLCASSRLVGNTGELFFGEGSRLTVL.

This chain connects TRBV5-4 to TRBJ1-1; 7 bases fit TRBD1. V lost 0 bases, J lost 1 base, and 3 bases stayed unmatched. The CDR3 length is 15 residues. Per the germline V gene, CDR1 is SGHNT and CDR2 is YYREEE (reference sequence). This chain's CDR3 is CASSLVGQRNTEAFF. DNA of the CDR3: TGTGCCAGCAGCTTGGTGGGACAGAGGAACACTGAAGCTTTCTTT.

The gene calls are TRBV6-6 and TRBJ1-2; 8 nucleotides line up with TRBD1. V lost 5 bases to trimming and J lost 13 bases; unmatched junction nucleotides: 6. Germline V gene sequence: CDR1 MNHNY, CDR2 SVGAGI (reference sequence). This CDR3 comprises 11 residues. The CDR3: CASSKDRVATF. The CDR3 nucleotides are TGTGCCAGCAGTAAGGACAGGGTTGCCACCTTC.

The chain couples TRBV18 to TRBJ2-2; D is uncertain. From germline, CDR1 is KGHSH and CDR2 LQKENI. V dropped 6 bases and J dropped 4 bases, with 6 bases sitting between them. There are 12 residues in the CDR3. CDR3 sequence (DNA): TGTGCCAGCTCCCTACGCACCGGGGAGCTGTTTTTT. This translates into CASSLRTGELFF.